The clone carrying this TCR beta chain is labeled as large. Its antigen is still unknown. This entry is derived from a study of regulatory T cells in long-lasting Graves disease. General study points: Persistent disease preferred TRBV28, TRBJ1-2 and TRBJ2-5; new disease, TRBV20-1 and TRBJ2-1. Clonotypes that were public and shared totalled fewer than 3,500 in persistent patients versus 750 to 1,000 in new patients.

The CDR3 consists of 14 residues. Germline V lookup: CDR1 SEHNR, CDR2 FQNEAQ (reference sequence). V lost 3 bases, J lost 9 bases, and 15 bases lay in between. Through Arm-PCR of CDR3 regions and iRepertoire HTBI primers, TCR beta libraries were built. From the multiplex PCR reads, TCRdb called clonotypes with MiXCR, one entry per CDR3 protein. The sample holds 200,000 to 250,000 distinct CDR3 sequences, roughly 18% seen once. Noted time point: newly diagnosed GD, antithyroid drugs for less than 3 months. Researchers made the TCR library from RNA that was extracted from PBMCs. An endocrinology department located in Xi'an, China, was where the patients came from. These data were also reused for a study on T cells in Graves' hyperthyroidism and ophthalmopathy. As that study records: Thyroid ultrasound, orbital computed tomography, clinical symptoms, and serum thyroxine and TRAb underpinned diagnoses.

This sample comprised peripheral blood mononuclear cells (PBMCs), obtained at new diagnosis, from a patient treated with antithyroid drugs. This clonotype was obtained from a woman in her thirties with Graves disease. The rearrangement uses TRBV7-9 and TRBJ2-1, with D tentatively TRBD2 (5 bases). In nucleotides, the CDR3 is TGTGCCAGCAGCTTCCTGGCGGACTGGGGTGAGCAGTTCTTC. Translation gives CASSFLADWGEQFF.